This T cell receptor (beta chain) was captured by sequencing in a study of cytomegalovirus exposure and HLA in healthy donors. The PCR had 60 Vbeta and 13 Jbeta primers. Method: immunoSEQ multiplex PCR; TCRdb's copy keeps in-frame clones and lacks some. Recorded for this sample: 150,000 to 200,000 clones. Looked up from germline, CDR1 is SEHNR and CDR2 is FQNEAQ (reference sequence). The CDR3 is 15 residues long. Trimming removed 3 bases from V and 2 bases from J; junction bases left unmatched: 3. This TCR derives from a man aged 25-40 years in good health and CMV-seronegative. The chain links TRBV7-9 to TRBJ2-3; 9 bases align to TRBD2. Sequenced sample: PBMCs. CDR3 in DNA: TGTGCCAGCAGCTTGTCTAGCGGGGCCACAGATACGCAGTATTTT. Translated: CASSLSSGATDTQYF.